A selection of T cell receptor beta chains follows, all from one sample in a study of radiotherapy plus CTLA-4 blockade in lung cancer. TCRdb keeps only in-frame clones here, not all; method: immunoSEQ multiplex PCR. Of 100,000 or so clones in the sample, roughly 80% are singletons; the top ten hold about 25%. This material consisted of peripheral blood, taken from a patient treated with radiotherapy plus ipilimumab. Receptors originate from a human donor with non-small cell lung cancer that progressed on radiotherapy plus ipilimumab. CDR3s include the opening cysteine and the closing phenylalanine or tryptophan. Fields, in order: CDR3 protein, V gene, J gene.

CDR3 protein: CASSFFWSGSYEQYF; V gene: TRBV27; J gene: TRBJ2-7
CDR3 protein: CARSLGPWRGKSVEQYF; V gene: TRBV5-3; J gene: TRBJ2-7
CDR3 protein: CASGGSGRANEQFF; V gene: TRBV19; J gene: TRBJ2-1
CDR3 protein: CASSPMISGANVLTF; V gene: TRBV11-3; J gene: TRBJ2-6
CDR3 protein: CASSTNTGELFF; V gene: TRBV18; J gene: TRBJ2-2
CDR3 protein: CSGGQITGELFF; V gene: TRBV29-1; J gene: TRBJ2-2
CDR3 protein: CACRGPNRDPSSGANVLTF; V gene: TRBV30; J gene: TRBJ2-6
CDR3 protein: CASSLSPEKTQYF; V gene: TRBV5-6; J gene: TRBJ2-5
CDR3 protein: CASSLGRGTHTEAFF; V gene: TRBV5-5; J gene: TRBJ1-1
CDR3 protein: CATSTGGENTGELFF; V gene: TRBV15; J gene: TRBJ2-2
CDR3 protein: CASTAGTVNTEAFF; V gene: TRBV5-1; J gene: TRBJ1-1
CDR3 protein: CASSDTGSYNEQFF; V gene: TRBV7-9; J gene: TRBJ2-1
CDR3 protein: CASSLLPNTGELFF; V gene: TRBV27; J gene: TRBJ2-2
CDR3 protein: CASSLSGNPTGELFF; V gene: TRBV5-4; J gene: TRBJ2-2
CDR3 protein: CASSPKGFGKLFF; V gene: TRBV5-1; J gene: TRBJ1-4
CDR3 protein: CASSLGARTEAFF; V gene: TRBV7-9; J gene: TRBJ1-1
CDR3 protein: CASNRLAGNTGELFF; V gene: TRBV9; J gene: TRBJ2-2
CDR3 protein: CASRVGWQPQHF; V gene: TRBV28; J gene: TRBJ1-5
CDR3 protein: CSVDLPASGRSTDTQYF; V gene: TRBV29-1; J gene: TRBJ2-3
CDR3 protein: CASSLGYGAHNEQFF; V gene: TRBV7-2; J gene: TRBJ2-1
CDR3 protein: CASSNGISYNEQFF; V gene: TRBV7-9; J gene: TRBJ2-1
CDR3 protein: CSVLGQGWTGELFF; V gene: TRBV29-1; J gene: TRBJ2-2
CDR3 protein: CASSLEALQTYNEQFF; V gene: TRBV7-2; J gene: TRBJ2-1
CDR3 protein: CASSGSQGLYNEQFF; V gene: TRBV2; J gene: TRBJ2-1
CDR3 protein: CASSSSSGSTGELFF; V gene: TRBV7-6; J gene: TRBJ2-2
CDR3 protein: CASSGGQYYNEQFF; V gene: TRBV5-6; J gene: TRBJ2-1
CDR3 protein: CASSIGTGFVTEAFF; V gene: TRBV19; J gene: TRBJ1-1
CDR3 protein: CASRGGYEQYF; V gene: TRBV7-9; J gene: TRBJ2-7
CDR3 protein: CASIEAGQGSYNEQFF; V gene: TRBV28; J gene: TRBJ2-1
CDR3 protein: CASSQDSWGEQYF; V gene: TRBV4-2; J gene: TRBJ2-7
CDR3 protein: CASSAWGWVNEQFF; V gene: TRBV5-6; J gene: TRBJ2-1
CDR3 protein: CASTMGQRYYGYTF; V gene: TRBV6-5; J gene: TRBJ1-2
CDR3 protein: CASSYPLGETQYF; V gene: TRBV7-9; J gene: TRBJ2-5
CDR3 protein: CASSRGDGQGRETQYF; V gene: TRBV7-2; J gene: TRBJ2-5
CDR3 protein: CASSVGALIVNTGELFF; V gene: TRBV9; J gene: TRBJ2-2
CDR3 protein: CASSLSSGPLNTGELFF; V gene: TRBV28; J gene: TRBJ2-2
CDR3 protein: CASSPGLRDLETQYF; V gene: TRBV4-1; J gene: TRBJ2-5
CDR3 protein: CASSVAAGDQETQYF; V gene: TRBV2; J gene: TRBJ2-5
CDR3 protein: CSIRQGRETQYF; V gene: TRBV29-1; J gene: TRBJ2-5
CDR3 protein: CASSPGGAASGNTIYF; V gene: TRBV18; J gene: TRBJ1-3
CDR3 protein: CASSSYTGADEKLFF; V gene: TRBV6-5; J gene: TRBJ1-4
CDR3 protein: CASSFGRGKPTGELFF; V gene: TRBV28; J gene: TRBJ2-2
CDR3 protein: CASGAGQSYEQYF; V gene: TRBV28; J gene: TRBJ2-7
CDR3 protein: CASRTLDEQYF; V gene: TRBV11-2; J gene: TRBJ2-7
CDR3 protein: CASSEQAYSNQPQHF; V gene: TRBV19; J gene: TRBJ1-5
CDR3 protein: CASSDRRLYGYTF; V gene: TRBV6-4; J gene: TRBJ1-2